These 15 T cell receptor beta chains were sequenced from one sample in a study of shared clonotypes between healthy human individuals. Profiling relied on immunoSEQ multiplex PCR, and the TCRdb table lists in-frame clones only, not all of them. The sample gives about 460,000 clones, roughly three quarters of which show up once; about 12% is in the top ten. The sequenced sample consisted of PBMCs. The receptors come from a woman aged 40 to 50 in good health. Some clones in this sample may be carry-over from other donors' samples.

The chain is built from TRBV19 and TRBJ2-1; D is unresolved. The CDR3 is made up of 12 amino acids. V was clipped by 5 bases and J by 9 bases, with 11 bases between them. The germline V gene encodes CDR1 LNHDA and CDR2 SQIVND (reference sequence). Here the CDR3 reads CASSPSIGEQFF. Here the CDR3 DNA reads TGTGCCAGTAGTCCATCTATAGGTGAGCAGTTCTTC.

The chain combines TRBV11-2 with TRBJ1-2, with TRBD1 identical over 7 bases. V lost 1 base and J lost 2; bases outside the gene matches: 1. This CDR3 contains 14 residues. Per the germline V gene, CDR1 is SGHAT and CDR2 is FQNNGV. The CDR3 loop is CASSLVTGNYGYTF. CDR3 sequence (DNA): TGTGCCAGCAGCTTAGTGACAGGGAACTATGGCTACACCTTC. Full variable domain (outside the CDR3, taken from reference TRBV11-2 and TRBJ1-2): EAGVAQSPRYKIIEKRQSVAFWCNPISGHATLYWYQQILGQGPKLLIQFQNNGVVDDSQLPKDRFSAERLKGVDSTLKIQPAKLEDSAVYLCASSLVTGNYGYTFGSGTRLTVV.

The V call is TRBV5-6, the J call TRBJ2-5; D is perhaps TRBD2 (6 bases). The DNA end is a closer match to TRBJ2-7, so the J assignment may be wrong. Germline assignment: CDR1 SGHDT and CDR2 YYEEEE. The CDR3 consists of 14 residues. CDR3 in amino acids: CASSNRDSPFEQYF. CDR3 nucleotides: TGTGCCAGCAGCAACCGGGACTCTCCTTTCGAGCAGTACTTC.

This clone occurred many times. This sequence joins TRBV6-6 and TRBJ2-6; D uncertain. Trimming pared 6 bases from V and 0 bases from J, leaving 9 bases between. The CDR3 loop spans 15 amino acids. Germline V gene sequence: CDR1 MNHNY, CDR2 SVGAGI (reference sequence). DNA of the CDR3: TGTGCCAGCAGCTGGGCCGACTCTGGGGCCAACGTCCTGACTTTC. Protein: CASSWADSGANVLTF.

CDR3 in DNA: TGCGCCAGCAGCCCAATTCCGGGACAGGGTATCGCCGCGGACTATGGCTACACCTTC. Amino acids: CASSPIPGQGIAADYGYTF. This chain links TRBV4-1 with TRBJ1-2, with TRBD1 matching over 9 bases. CDR3 size: 19 residues. Germline CDR1 and CDR2: MGHRA and YSYEKL. V dropped 4 bases and J dropped 3; count of bases not matched to a gene: 18.

V and J are TRBV6-1 and TRBJ1-1; D not certain. Germline lookup yields CDR1 MNHNS and CDR2 SASEGT. The CDR3 has 13 residues. Between the trimmed V and J ends, which lost 3 bases and 4 bases, there was a span of 9 bases. CDR3 coding DNA: TGTGCCAGCAGTGACTTGGGCCTCACTGAAGCTTTCTTT. This translates into CASSDLGLTEAFF.

The V call is TRBV10-3, the J call TRBJ1-5; D possibly corresponds to TRBD1 (6 bases). The CDR3 loop spans 13 amino acids. The germline V gene encodes CDR1 ENHRY and CDR2 SYGVKD. Trimming took 6 bases from V and 0 from J, leaving 6 bases between them. CDR3 bases: TGTGCCATCAGGGACAGTAGCAATCAGCCCCAGCATTTT. This encodes CAIRDSSNQPQHF.

This clone came up once. This likely reflects a read error, since a far larger clone is one base away. The chain combines TRBV29-1 with TRBJ2-1; TRBD2 aligns across 7 bases. This CDR3 is 15 amino acids long. The germline gives CDR1 SQVTM, CDR2 ANQGSEA. The CDR3 is CSGRGRGLTYNGQFF. For the CDR3, the DNA is TGCAGCGGCCGTGGTAGGGGACTAACCTACAATGGGCAGTTCTTC.

The chain uses TRBV5-4 and TRBJ1-5, with 7 bases fitting TRBD1. The CDR3 covers 15 residues. Germline V gene sequence: CDR1 SGHNT, CDR2 YYREEE (reference sequence). The junction had 5 bases not matched to a gene; V was cut back by 3 bases and J by 2 bases. CDR3 sequence: CASSWGGGGNQPQHF. CDR3 in DNA: TGTGCCAGCAGCTGGGGAGGGGGCGGCAATCAGCCCCAGCATTTT.

V is TRBV7-3 and J is TRBJ2-5, with D maybe TRBD2 (5 bases). The CDR3 is 17 amino acids. Trimming left V 0 bases short and J 2 bases short, with 16 bases between. The germline gives CDR1 SGHTA, CDR2 FQGTGA. For the CDR3, the DNA is TGTGCCAGCAGCTTAACTGGGTCGCCAGGACTTCAAGAGACCCAGTACTTC. Translation: CASSLTGSPGLQETQYF.

Worth noting for this clone: This may come from a read error, since a much larger clone is one base off. The chain links TRBV7-2 to TRBJ2-2; 11 bases align to TRBD1. CDR1 and CDR2 (germline): SGHTA, FQGNSA. The CDR3 extends over 17 amino acids. CDR3 sequence (DNA): TGTGCCAGCGGCTTAAAGGACAGGGGGCCGAACACCGGGGAGCTGTTTTTT. Protein product: CASGLKDRGPNTGELFF.

This clone was seen a few times. The J gene is TRBJ1-3, the V gene TRBV14; the match to TRBD1 covers 7 bases. CDR3 length equals 16 residues. The trim removed 4 bases at V and 0 bases at J, leaving 6 bases unmatched. Germline CDR1 is SGHDN and CDR2 is FVKESK. The CDR3 region is CASSPPGQFSGNTIYF. The CDR3 DNA reads TGTGCCAGCAGCCCTCCGGGACAGTTCTCTGGAAACACCATATATTTT.

The chain joins TRBV11-2 to TRBJ1-1; 9 bases align to TRBD1. Looked up from germline, CDR1 is SGHAT and CDR2 is FQNNGV. J gave up 5 bases and V 6 bases, and 7 bases lay outside the gene matches. The CDR3 is 14 residues long. CDR3 DNA: TGTGCCAGCAGATCACCCGGGACAGGGACTGAAGCTTTCTTT. Translated, it gives CASRSPGTGTEAFF.

The chain employs TRBV19 and TRBJ1-2; no reliable D call. V gave up 8 bases and J gave up 4 bases, with 17 bases separating them. The CDR3 extends over 14 amino acids. CDR1 is LNHDA, CDR2 SQIVND, per germline (reference sequence). The CDR3 loop reads CASSDGQEAYGYTF. CDR3 in DNA: TGTGCCAGTTCGGACGGTCAGGAAGCCTATGGCTACACCTTC.

The chain links TRBV7-3 to TRBJ2-7; possible D gene TRBD1, 5 bases. V lost 5 bases to trimming and J lost 6 bases, with 17 bases between them. This CDR3 is built from 14 residues. The germline gives CDR1 SGHTA, CDR2 FQGTGA. The CDR3 here is CASSTSSGPGEQYF. The CDR3 nucleotides read TGTGCCAGCAGCACCTCGTCAGGGCCGGGCGAGCAGTACTTC. Combining the CDR3 with reference TRBV7-3 and TRBJ2-7 gives the whole variable domain GAGVSQTPSNKVTEKGKYVELRCDPISGHTALYWYRQSLGQGPEFLIYFQGTGAADDSGLPNDRFFAVRPEGSVSTLKIQRTERGDSAVYLCASSTSSGPGEQYFGPGTRLTVT.